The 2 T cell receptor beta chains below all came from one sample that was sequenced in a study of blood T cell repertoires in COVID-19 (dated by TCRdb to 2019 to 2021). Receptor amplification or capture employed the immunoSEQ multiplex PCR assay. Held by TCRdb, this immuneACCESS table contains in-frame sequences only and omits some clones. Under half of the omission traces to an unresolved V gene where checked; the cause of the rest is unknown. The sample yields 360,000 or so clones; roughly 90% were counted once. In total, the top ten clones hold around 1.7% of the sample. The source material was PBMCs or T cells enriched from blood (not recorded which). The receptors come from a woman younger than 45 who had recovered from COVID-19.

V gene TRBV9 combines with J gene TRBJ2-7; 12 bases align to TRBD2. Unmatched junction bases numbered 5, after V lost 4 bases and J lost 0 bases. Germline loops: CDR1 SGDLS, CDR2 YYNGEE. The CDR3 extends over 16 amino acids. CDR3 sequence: CASSPRLAGVSYEQYF. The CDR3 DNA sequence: TGTGCCAGCAGCCCTCGACTAGCGGGAGTCTCCTACGAGCAGTACTTC.

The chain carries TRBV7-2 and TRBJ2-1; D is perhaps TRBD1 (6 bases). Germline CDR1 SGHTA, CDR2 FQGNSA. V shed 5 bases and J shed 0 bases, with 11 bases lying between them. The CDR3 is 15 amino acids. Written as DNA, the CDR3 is TGTGCCAGCAGCCAGGGGTCTAGCTCCTACAATGAGCAGTTCTTC. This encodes CASSQGSSSYNEQFF. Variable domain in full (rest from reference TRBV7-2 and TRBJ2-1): GAGVSQSPSNKVTEKGKDVELRCDPISGHTALYWYRQSLGQGLEFLIYFQGNSAPDKSGLPSDRFSAERTGGSVSTLTIQRTQQEDSAVYLCASSQGSSSYNEQFFGPGTRLTVL.